This T cell receptor (beta chain) is drawn from a study of CD8 T cells in ankylosing spondylitis. Study conclusions and caveats: In peripheral blood, disease-linked CD8+ clones occurred at relatively low frequencies. Prior literature has documented some motif variants in synovial fluid and blood from reactive arthritis.

After removal of 1 base from V and 10 bases from J, the junction contained 7 bases not matched to a gene. Looked up from germline, CDR1 is SGHAT and CDR2 is FQNNGV. The CDR3 extends over 15 amino acids. Quantitative 5'-RACE with molecular barcodes was used to make the TCR beta libraries. TCRdb redid the calling of the 5' RACE reads with MiXCR, one entry per CDR3 protein. Of some 130,000 distinct CDR3 sequences listed, 12% to 15% were seen once; the top ten hold 2.5% to 3%. This clonotype came up a few times. Antigen unknown. The chain uses TRBV11-2 and TRBJ2-1, with 10 bases fitting TRBD2. The sequenced sample consisted of blood, either unsorted or a sorted T cell fraction (not recorded which). This TCR came from a female donor with ankylosing spondylitis or in good health (not recorded which). The CDR3 sequence is CASSLVAAGGGEQFF. Here the CDR3 DNA reads TGTGCCAGCAGCTTAGTAGCAGCGGGAGGGGGGGAGCAGTTCTTC.